These 21 T cell receptor beta chains originate from one sample sequenced in a study of blood T cell repertoires in COVID-19. The data were produced by immunoSEQ multiplex PCR, yet TCRdb's version contains in-frame clones alone and is incomplete. The repertoire holds tens of thousands of clones, about 91% seen once, with approximately 3.7% in the top ten. Sequenced: peripheral blood. Receptors originate from a man in his forties with COVID-19, enrolled during active disease.

The chain is built from TRBV28 and TRBJ2-3; D possibly corresponds to TRBD1 (6 bases). The CDR3 has 15 amino acids. CDR1 is MDHEN, CDR2 SYDVKM, per germline. V was shortened by 6 bases and J by 2 bases, with 15 bases between the two germline ends. The CDR3: CASRQQGSYTDTQYF. CDR3 nucleotide sequence: TGTGCCAGCAGACAACAGGGTTCTTACACAGATACGCAGTATTTT.

The chain couples TRBV4-1 to TRBJ2-7; D gene uncertain. The length of the CDR3 is 14 residues. V gave up 0 bases and J gave up 5 bases, with 11 bases separating them. CDR1 MGHRA and CDR2 YSYEKL come from the germline V gene. Here the CDR3 reads CASSQDWAGNEQYF. The CDR3 DNA sequence: TGCGCCAGCAGCCAAGATTGGGCCGGTAACGAGCAGTACTTC.

This clone was seen a handful of times. This rearrangement joins TRBV15 to TRBJ2-1, with 9 bases aligning to TRBD2. The CDR3 spans 16 residues. V was clipped by 3 bases and J by 10 bases; unmatched bases: 13. The germline V gene encodes CDR1 LNHNV and CDR2 YYDKDF (reference sequence). The CDR3 DNA is TGTGCCACCAGCAGGGAAGATTTAGCGGGAGTCCACGAGCAGTTCTTC. As protein: CATSREDLAGVHEQFF.

V usage is TRBV28 and J usage is TRBJ1-2, with D possibly TRBD1 on 6 matching bases. Trimming pared 4 bases from V and 1 base from J, leaving 13 bases between. The CDR3 extends over 15 amino acids. Germline loops: CDR1 MDHEN, CDR2 SYDVKM. The CDR3 loop is CASSSPGTLNYGYTF. The DNA of the CDR3 is TGTGCCAGCAGTTCCCCCGGGACACTTAACTATGGCTACACCTTC.

J is TRBJ1-6 and V is TRBV3-1 (or the pseudogene TRBV3-2); 7 bases map to TRBD1. The CDR3 has 15 residues. Germline CDR1 and CDR2: LGHDT and YNNKEL (reference sequence). The J segment lost 10 bases and the V segment lost 0 bases, leaving 6 bases of the junction unmatched. The chain's CDR3 is CASSQDEGAQSPLHF. The CDR3 nucleotides are TGTGCCAGCAGCCAAGATGAGGGGGCTCAATCACCCCTCCACTTT.

J is TRBJ2-5 and V is TRBV6-1; no clear D gene. CDR3 length equals 13 residues. With 2 bases removed from V and 4 bases from J, the gap between germline ends came to 8 bases. Looked up from germline, CDR1 is MNHNS and CDR2 is SASEGT. The DNA for the CDR3 is TGTGCCAGCAGTGAAATCACGGTAGAGACCCAGTACTTC. Encoded protein: CASSEITVETQYF.

The chain recombines TRBV25-1 with TRBJ2-7; possibly TRBD2 for D (6 bases). The V end was cut by 8 bases, the J end by 2 bases, with 19 bases between. From germline, CDR1 is MGHDK and CDR2 SYGVNS. The CDR3 runs 15 residues. CDR3 DNA sequence: TGTGCCAGCGGAAGTGACTCCGGGACTGCCTACGAGCAGTACTTC. It encodes CASGSDSGTAYEQYF.

J is TRBJ1-5 and V is TRBV28; perhaps TRBD1 as D (6 bases). CDR1 MDHEN and CDR2 SYDVKM come from the germline V gene. The CDR3 spans 14 residues. V was pared by 5 bases and J by 5 bases, with 13 bases between. The CDR3, as DNA: TGTGCCAGCAGTCTCGGGCAGGGGTATCAGCCCCAGCATTTT. Translating it yields CASSLGQGYQPQHF.

The rearrangement joins TRBV7-2 to TRBJ1-2; D remains unclear. The CDR3 extends over 16 amino acids. Trimming pared 4 bases from V and 4 bases from J, leaving 19 bases between. CDR1 is SGHTA, CDR2 FQGNSA, per germline. The CDR3 sequence is CASSSQGRAVGYGYTF. The CDR3 nucleotides are TGTGCCAGCAGCTCCCAAGGGCGGGCTGTCGGCTATGGCTACACCTTC.

This clone was seen a single time. V and J are TRBV28 and TRBJ1-5; possible D gene TRBD1, 6 bases. Per the germline V gene, CDR1 is MDHEN and CDR2 is SYDVKM. This CDR3 is built from 12 residues. V was cut by 3 bases and J by 15 bases, with 15 bases left in between. CDR3 sequence reads: CASSLGFGRGHF. Here the CDR3 DNA reads TGTGCCAGCAGTTTGGGGTTCGGCAGGGGGCATTTT.

The rearrangement links TRBV10-3 to TRBJ2-1; 9 nucleotides line up with TRBD2. The germline CDR1 and CDR2 sequences are ENHRY and SYGVKD. The CDR3 spans 14 residues. J gave up 0 bases and V 8 bases, and 2 bases lay outside the gene matches. The DNA of the CDR3 is TGTGCCATCCAGACTAGCGGCTCCTACAATGAGCAGTTCTTC. This encodes CAIQTSGSYNEQFF.

The rearrangement joins TRBV14 to TRBJ2-3; 7 positions agree with TRBD2. CDR1 and CDR2 (germline): SGHDN, FVKESK. The CDR3 has 15 residues. Trimming took 1 base from V and 3 from J; bases not matched to a gene: 4. CDR3 sequence reads: CASSQVSGVTDTQYF. CDR3 DNA: TGTGCCAGCAGCCAAGTCAGCGGGGTGACAGATACGCAGTATTTT.

This clone was observed once. The chain has TRBV7-8 and TRBJ1-5; 7 bases agree with TRBD1. CDR1 is SGHVS and CDR2 is FQNEAQ in the germline V gene. With 8 bases clipped from V and 0 bases from J, the junction kept 4 bases outside the gene matches. There are 14 residues in the CDR3. This CDR3 is CASAQGNSNQPQHF. CDR3 nucleotides: TGTGCCAGCGCACAGGGGAATAGCAATCAGCCCCAGCATTTT.

The chain combines TRBV27 with TRBJ2-2, with 11 bases identical to TRBD2. Germline CDR1 is MNHEY and CDR2 is SMNVEV (reference sequence). There are 17 residues in the CDR3. Losses at the gene ends were 8 bases for V and 0 bases for J; bases not matched to a gene: 8. CDR3: CASGPTSGGPNTGELFF. The CDR3 region has the DNA TGTGCCAGCGGGCCTACTAGCGGGGGTCCGAACACCGGGGAGCTGTTTTTT.

Here the CDR3 DNA reads TGCGCCAGCAGCCACGGTAGATCCTACGAGCAGTACTTC. It is translated as CASSHGRSYEQYF. The genes are TRBV10-2 and TRBJ2-7; the D is unclear. Germline assignment: CDR1 WSHSY and CDR2 SAAADI. Deletions cut 6 bases from V and 1 base from J, with 10 bases between. This CDR3 has 13 amino acids.

The chain is built from TRBV28 and TRBJ1-3, with TRBD1 matching 7 bases. The CDR3 loop spans 16 amino acids. Trimming took 2 bases from V and 3 from J; bases not matched to a gene: 7. Per germline, CDR1 MDHEN and CDR2 SYDVKM. The CDR3 loop reads CASSLPDRVGGNTIYF. The DNA for the CDR3 is TGTGCCAGCAGTTTACCCGACAGGGTGGGTGGAAACACCATATATTTT.

The gene calls are TRBV19 and TRBJ1-5; perhaps TRBD1 as D (5 bases). Germline CDR1 reads LNHDA; CDR2 reads SQIVND (reference sequence). The V end was cut by 1 base, the J end by 7 bases, with 8 bases between. This CDR3 spans 13 amino acids. The CDR3 here is CASSIVQGQPQHF. Here the CDR3 DNA reads TGTGCCAGTAGTATAGTTCAGGGCCAGCCCCAGCATTTT.

This clone was seen just once. The chain joins TRBV5-1 to TRBJ2-7; 10 nucleotides agree with TRBD1. The CDR3 covers 14 residues. The germline gives CDR1 SGHRS, CDR2 YFSETQ. V was clipped by 0 bases and J by 5 bases; unmatched bases: 2. In DNA form, the CDR3 reads TGCGCCAGCAGCTTGGCCGGACAGGGGGACGAGCAGTACTTC. Translating gives CASSLAGQGDEQYF.

This clone was seen once. The gene calls are TRBV7-9 and TRBJ1-5; TRBD1 matches 10 bases. J was trimmed by 5 bases and V by 0 bases; bases with no gene match: 4. The CDR3 totals 16 residues. Looked up from germline, CDR1 is SEHNR and CDR2 is FQNEAQ (reference sequence). The CDR3 nucleotides read TGTGCCAGCAGCTTAGCCTTCGGGACAGGGGATCAGCCCCAGCATTTT. Translation: CASSLAFGTGDQPQHF.

This clone was seen a handful of times. The CDR3 reads CASSAPGSRGDGYTF. The CDR3 DNA is TGTGCCAGCAGTGCCCCCGGGAGCCGGGGGGATGGCTACACCTTC. The rearrangement links TRBV2 to TRBJ1-2; D may be TRBD1 (5 bases). Per the germline V gene, CDR1 is SNHLY and CDR2 is FYNNEI. CDR3 length: 15 residues. The ends were cut back, 4 bases at V and 6 bases at J, with 18 bases in the middle.

This chain connects TRBV5-1 to TRBJ2-3, with D possibly matching TRBD1 (6 bases). CDR1 is SGHRS, CDR2 YFSETQ, per germline. The CDR3 sequence is 15 residues long. With 4 bases removed from V and 4 bases from J, the gap between germline ends came to 16 bases. CDR3: CASSRGGKGADTQYF. CDR3 coding DNA: TGCGCCAGCAGCCGAGGGGGTAAAGGAGCAGATACGCAGTATTTT.